The 32 T cell receptor beta chains in this list originate from one sample, sequenced in a study of T cell responses to AZD1222 COVID-19 vaccine. Only in-frame clones appear in the TCRdb table, and some are missing; sequencing was by immunoSEQ multiplex PCR. This sample has 65,000 to 70,000 clones, with approximately 91% found just once. The starting material was peripheral blood, obtained on day 0 of AZD1222 vaccination. The receptors originated from an adult in good health.

This rearrangement joins TRBV10-1 to TRBJ2-7, with 13 bases fitting TRBD2. The CDR3 is 15 amino acids. Germline V gene data show CDR1 as WNHNN and CDR2 as SYGVQD (reference sequence). The V gene end was trimmed by 5 bases and the J gene end by 5 bases; junction bases not matched to a gene: 6. The CDR3 DNA is TGCGCCAGCAGTTCCCCTGGACTAGCGGGGGACGAGCAGTACTTC. It yields the protein CASSSPGLAGDEQYF.

This clone was recorded only once. The chain has TRBV6-6 and TRBJ1-2, with D tentatively TRBD1 (5 bases). CDR1 and CDR2 from the germline V gene are MNHNY and SVGAGI (reference sequence). Trimming pared 4 bases from V and 0 bases from J, leaving 15 bases between. This CDR3 is 16 amino acids long. CDR3 in amino acids: CASSSQREGTNYGYTF. CDR3 bases: TGTGCCAGCAGTTCCCAGAGGGAGGGGACTAACTATGGCTACACCTTC.

V is TRBV3-1 (or the pseudogene TRBV3-2) and J is TRBJ1-5, with 8 bases identical to TRBD1. The V segment lost 0 bases and the J segment 4 bases; nucleotides outside the gene matches: 11. The CDR3 runs 18 residues. Germline CDR1 LGHDT, CDR2 YNNKEL (reference sequence). DNA of the CDR3: TGTGCCAGCAGCCAAGAAGTCCAGGGGGCATTGGGAAATCAGCCCCAGCATTTT. This codes for CASSQEVQGALGNQPQHF.

The chain is built from TRBV5-1 and TRBJ2-2, with 16 bases identical to TRBD2. There are 18 residues in the CDR3. Germline V gene data show CDR1 as SGHRS and CDR2 as YFSETQ. Trimming took 3 bases from V and 3 from J; bases not matched to a gene: 5. Here the CDR3 reads CASSWGLAGGPDTGELFF. CDR3 DNA sequence: TGCGCCAGCAGCTGGGGACTAGCGGGAGGGCCTGACACCGGGGAGCTGTTTTTT.

In this sample, this clone turned up once. V usage is TRBV6-2 or TRBV6-3 and J usage is TRBJ1-1; no reliable D call. CDR3 length: 13 residues. V lost 6 bases to trimming and J lost 1 base, with 9 bases between them. The germline CDR1 and CDR2 sequences are MNHEY and SVGEGT. The CDR3 bases are TGTGCCAGCAGCCTAACGGAGAACACTGAAGCTTTCTTT. Its protein product is CASSLTENTEAFF.

The V call is TRBV11-3, the J call TRBJ1-1, with a weak D call TRBD1 (5 bases). The V end was cut by 6 bases, the J end by 2 bases, with 19 bases between. Germline V gene sequence: CDR1 SGHNT, CDR2 YENEEA. This CDR3 spans 16 amino acids. CDR3 residues: CASSQSEGLGNTEAFF. The CDR3 DNA follows: TGTGCCAGCAGTCAGAGCGAGGGGCTGGGAAACACTGAAGCTTTCTTT.

The chain is built from TRBV12-3 or TRBV12-4 and TRBJ1-4; the D is unclear. The CDR3 sequence is 12 residues long. V dropped 3 bases and J dropped 5 bases, with 4 bases sitting between them. CDR3 sequence reads: CASSFANEKLFF. Written as DNA, the CDR3 is TGTGCCAGCAGTTTTGCCAATGAAAAACTGTTTTTT.

This sequence joins TRBV5-1 and TRBJ1-3; D possibly corresponds to TRBD1 (5 bases). The CDR3 length is 16 residues. Germline V gene sequence: CDR1 SGHRS, CDR2 YFSETQ. Trimming removed 0 bases at V and 4 bases at J, with 14 bases between. The CDR3: CASSLATGGDGNTIYF. CDR3 DNA sequence: TGCGCCAGCAGCTTGGCCACCGGGGGTGACGGAAACACCATATATTTT.

The rearrangement uses TRBV11-2 and TRBJ1-6; tentatively, D is TRBD1 (5 bases). The germline gives CDR1 SGHAT, CDR2 FQNNGV. This CDR3 comprises 17 residues. V lost 2 bases and J 8 bases, leaving 19 bases between the germline ends. For the CDR3, the DNA is TGTGCCAGCAGCTTACGGGGGAGGGGCAGGGTTGATTCACCCCTCCACTTT. Amino acids: CASSLRGRGRVDSPLHF.

This clone was recorded a few times. The sample has other DNA sequences that encode this CDR3 too. This rearrangement joins TRBV5-6 to TRBJ2-2; D might be TRBD1 (6 bases). The V end was cut by 3 bases, the J end by 4 bases, with 16 bases between. The CDR3 contains 16 residues. Germline V lookup: CDR1 SGHDT, CDR2 YYEEEE. As DNA, the CDR3 is TGTGCCAGCAGCTACGAAACAGGGTCCGGCACCGGGGAGCTGTTTTTT. As protein: CASSYETGSGTGELFF.

This clone was detected only a few times. CDR3 in DNA: TGCGCCAGCAGCTTCGGGGGGAGGGCCTCCTACAATGAGCAGTTCTTC. As protein: CASSFGGRASYNEQFF. V and J are TRBV5-1 and TRBJ2-1, with 7 bases matching TRBD2. Germline V CDR1 and CDR2: SGHRS, YFSETQ. J gave up 0 bases and V 2 bases, and 5 bases lay outside the gene matches. The CDR3 length is 16 residues.

V is TRBV7-8 and J is TRBJ2-7; D remains ambiguous. V gave up 0 bases and J gave up 3 bases, with 9 bases separating them. The CDR3 runs 14 residues. From germline, CDR1 is SGHVS and CDR2 FQNEAQ. The CDR3 nucleotides are TGTGCCAGCAGCTTAGCCTTAGAGTTCTACGAGCAGTACTTC. It codes for CASSLALEFYEQYF.

This clone was seen only once. This sequence joins TRBV28 and TRBJ1-5; no reliable D call. This CDR3 is 13 amino acids long. CDR1 is MDHEN and CDR2 is SYDVKM in the germline V gene. V was shortened by 6 bases and J by 3 bases, with 9 bases between the two germline ends. CDR3 sequence (DNA): TGTGCCAGCAGCTCAGGCAACAATCAGCCCCAGCATTTT. Translating it yields CASSSGNNQPQHF.

The chain is built from TRBV30 and TRBJ1-1; D is unresolved. The germline CDR1 and CDR2 sequences are GTSNPN and SVGIG (reference sequence). This CDR3 is 11 amino acids long. The V and J ends lost 2 bases and 4 bases respectively, with 5 bases between them. As DNA, the CDR3 is TGTGCCTGGAGTACCGTCACTGAAGCTTTCTTT. It is translated as CAWSTVTEAFF.

The gene calls are TRBV15 and TRBJ2-7, with TRBD2 matching 9 bases. Looked up from germline, CDR1 is LNHNV and CDR2 is YYDKDF (reference sequence). J gave up 3 bases and V 2 bases, and 5 bases lay outside the gene matches. The CDR3 extends over 15 amino acids. The DNA of the CDR3 is TGTGCCACCAGCAGATCCCTGACTAGCGGCTACGAGCAGTACTTC. Its translation: CATSRSLTSGYEQYF.

This clone was seen more than once but under ten times. The chain employs TRBV6-1 and TRBJ2-6; D gene unclear. In germline, CDR1 is MNHNS, CDR2 SASEGT. This CDR3 has 16 amino acids. Trimming removed 2 bases at V and 4 bases at J, with 12 bases between. CDR3 sequence reads: CASSESPGSGANVLTF. The CDR3 DNA follows: TGTGCCAGCAGTGAATCGCCTGGGTCCGGGGCCAACGTCCTGACTTTC.

Concerning this clone itself: The junction departs from the called germline gene at one end, perhaps through a read error. The same CDR3 can be traced to other DNA sequences in this sample. The chain joins TRBV5-4 to TRBJ2-1; 11 bases map to TRBD2. From germline, CDR1 is SGHNT and CDR2 YYREEE (reference sequence). CDR3 length equals 16 residues. The CDR3 loop is CASSLLGLADPNEQFF. DNA for the CDR3: TGTGCCAGCAGCTTGCTGGGACTAGCGGACCCTAATGAACAGTTCTTC.

CDR3 amino acids: CASSETGAITGELFF. The CDR3 DNA follows: TGTGCCAGCAGTGAGACAGGGGCAATCACCGGGGAGCTGTTTTTT. The chain recombines TRBV2 with TRBJ2-2; 8 bases match TRBD1. Germline lookup yields CDR1 SNHLY and CDR2 FYNNEI. The CDR3 extends over 15 amino acids. V shed 3 bases, J shed 4 bases, and the junction held 4 bases outside the gene matches.

V gene TRBV14 combines with J gene TRBJ2-7, with 9 bases fitting TRBD2. With V trimmed by 4 bases and J by 5 bases, 15 bases remained unmatched. CDR3 length equals 17 residues. Germline loops: CDR1 SGHDN, CDR2 FVKESK. CDR3 region: CASSPRMGSGSLHEQYF. The CDR3 region has the DNA TGTGCCAGCAGCCCCCGGATGGGTAGCGGGAGTCTCCACGAGCAGTACTTC.

This clone was observed a few times. The rearrangement joins TRBV20-1 to TRBJ1-1; D call uncertain. Looked up from germline, CDR1 is DFQATT and CDR2 is SNEGSKA (reference sequence). V lost 7 bases and J 11 bases, leaving 17 bases between the germline ends. The CDR3 spans 11 residues. Written as DNA, the CDR3 is TGCAGTGTTAGTGTGGGGATTGAGGCTTTCTTT. Protein: CSVSVGIEAFF.

The genes are TRBV7-6 and TRBJ1-2, with D possibly TRBD1 on 6 matching bases. Trimming took off 5 bases at V and 7 bases at J, with 14 bases between the two ends. Germline V gene lookup returns CDR1 SGHVS and CDR2 FNYEAQ. The CDR3 has 13 residues. In DNA, the CDR3 is TGTGCCAGCAGCCCAGGTGGGGGGCTTGGCTACACCTTC. This codes for CASSPGGGLGYTF.

The chain links TRBV3-1 (or the pseudogene TRBV3-2) to TRBJ1-6; D unresolved. The CDR3 runs 14 residues. From germline, CDR1 is LGHDT and CDR2 YNNKEL (reference sequence). Trimming took 3 bases from V and 6 from J, leaving 9 bases between them. CDR3 nucleotide sequence: TGTGCCAGCAGCCAGGGCGGCGGTAATTCACCCCTCCACTTT. This encodes CASSQGGGNSPLHF.

The chain carries TRBV7-6 and TRBJ2-5; TRBD2 agrees at 8 bases. The germline V gene encodes CDR1 SGHVS and CDR2 FNYEAQ. J was trimmed by 5 bases and V by 1 base; bases with no gene match: 6. CDR3 length equals 15 residues. CDR3 residues: CASSLGLAGRETQYF. CDR3 DNA: TGTGCCAGCAGCTTAGGGCTAGCGGGCAGGGAGACCCAGTACTTC. The entire variable domain, with the rest obtained from reference TRBV7-6 and TRBJ2-5, is as follows: GAGVSQSPRYKVTKRGQDVALRCDPISGHVSLYWYRQALGQGPEFLTYFNYEAQQDKSGLPNDRFSAERPEGSISTLTIQRTEQRDSAMYRCASSLGLAGRETQYFGPGTRLLVL.

The chain has TRBV10-1 and TRBJ2-1; the match to TRBD1 covers 9 bases. The germline gives CDR1 WNHNN, CDR2 SYGVQD (reference sequence). The CDR3 extends over 15 amino acids. V trimming: 6 bases; J trimming: 4 bases; junction bases outside the gene matches: 7. The CDR3, as DNA: TGCGCCAGCAGGATGGACAGGGGACCTTACAATGAGCAGTTCTTC. Residues: CASRMDRGPYNEQFF.

J is TRBJ1-2 and V is TRBV4-1; D perhaps matches TRBD1 (5 bases). V was pared by 4 bases and J by 1 base, with 7 bases between. Germline values: CDR1 MGHRA, CDR2 YSYEKL. This CDR3 comprises 13 residues. The CDR3 sequence: CASSRDSNYGYTF. As DNA, the CDR3 is TGCGCCAGCAGCCGAGACAGTAACTATGGCTACACCTTC.

The chain uses TRBV7-2 and TRBJ2-1, with D uncertain. CDR3 length: 11 residues. Germline CDR1 reads SGHTA; CDR2 reads FQGNSA. V lost 5 bases to trimming and J lost 5 bases, with 4 bases between them. This CDR3 is CASSTNNEQFF. DNA of the CDR3: TGTGCCAGCAGCACAAACAATGAGCAGTTCTTC.

The rearrangement links TRBV28 to TRBJ1-2, with a tentative D call TRBD1 (5 bases). The germline V and J ends were trimmed by 8 bases and 3 bases, with 16 bases remaining between them. The germline gives CDR1 MDHEN, CDR2 SYDVKM. The CDR3 has 14 amino acids. CDR3 in amino acids: CASEHPGPDYGYTF. Here the CDR3 DNA reads TGTGCCAGCGAGCACCCGGGGCCTGACTATGGCTACACCTTC.

The rearrangement links TRBV19 to TRBJ1-2, with D tentatively TRBD1 (6 bases). The CDR3 covers 15 residues. The germline V and J ends were trimmed by 4 bases and 1 base, with 13 bases remaining between them. Germline CDR1 LNHDA, CDR2 SQIVND (reference sequence). The CDR3 DNA reads TGTGCCAGTAGTACAACCCGGACAGTTAACTATGGCTACACCTTC. Translating it yields CASSTTRTVNYGYTF.

This clone is a singleton in its sample. In DNA, the CDR3 is TGCGCCAGCAGCCAAACGACAGGGAACTATGGCTACACCTTC. It yields the protein CASSQTTGNYGYTF. The chain uses TRBV4-1 and TRBJ1-2; 7 bases are shared with TRBD1. V dropped 2 bases and J dropped 2; count of bases not matched to a gene: 2. The germline gives CDR1 MGHRA, CDR2 YSYEKL. The CDR3 spans 14 residues.

V gene TRBV2 combines with J gene TRBJ2-1; TRBD2 aligns across 11 bases. This CDR3 has 17 amino acids. Germline CDR1 and CDR2: SNHLY and FYNNEI. J gave up 0 bases and V 4 bases, and 5 bases lay outside the gene matches. CDR3 residues: CASSALAGVTSYNEQFF. The CDR3 DNA sequence: TGTGCCAGCAGTGCACTAGCGGGAGTGACCTCCTACAATGAGCAGTTCTTC.

The chain employs TRBV27 and TRBJ1-1; a weak D match, TRBD1 (5 bases). The CDR3 sequence is 15 residues long. Germline loops: CDR1 MNHEY, CDR2 SMNVEV (reference sequence). The V end lost 6 bases, the J end lost 5 bases, and 19 bases lay between the germline ends. Written as DNA, the CDR3 is TGTGCCAGCAGCCGGCTTGGGGGGGTTGGGACTGAAGCTTTCTTT. Protein sequence: CASSRLGGVGTEAFF.

The CDR3 here is CASSYGTGAGTQYF. In nucleotides, the CDR3 is TGTGCCAGCAGTTACGGAACAGGGGCCGGGACCCAGTACTTC. The gene calls are TRBV6-2 or TRBV6-3 and TRBJ2-5; 7 bases match TRBD1. V gave up 2 bases and J gave up 7 bases; unmatched junction bases: 7. CDR3 length equals 14 residues. Germline V gene lookup returns CDR1 MNHEY and CDR2 SVGEGT.